The present TCR beta chain was sequenced within a study of T-cell memory formation after mild COVID-19. Study overall: TCR clusters mostly belonged to single donors.

Researchers used 5'RACE with constant-segment primers to make TCR alpha and TCR beta cDNA libraries that carry sample barcodes and UMIs. From the 5' RACE reads, TCRdb called clonotypes with MiXCR, one entry per CDR3 protein. Counted here are about 470,000 distinct CDR3 sequences, around a quarter occurring once; the ten biggest clones make up roughly an eighth. Between the trimmed V and J ends, which lost 8 bases and 4 bases, there was a span of 9 bases. The CDR3 totals 11 residues. General observations from the study: Pre-infection memory already had some responding clones, implying cross-reactive memory joined. CD4/CD8 balance characterized clones contracting day 15 to 85, and CD4+ skew characterized later expanders.

As for this clonotype: Its antigen is unknown.

The receptor's source is an adult woman who had mild COVID-19 (a few samples of this study predate the infection). Cell type and time point are not known. The sequencing sample was made of PBMCs or a T cell subset sorted from them (not recorded which). The chain links TRBV12-3 or TRBV12-4 to TRBJ2-7; D is unresolved. The CDR3 DNA reads as TGTGCCAGCGCCACACCTTACGAGCAGTACTTC. As protein: CASATPYEQYF.